This TCR beta chain derives from a study of molecular identifiers for immune sequencing clone quantification. One entry per CDR3 protein, called by TCRdb with MiXCR from the PCR reads. The table shows about 67,000 distinct CDR3 sequences, with around a sixth occurring only once. With 4 bases removed from V and 12 bases from J, the gap between germline ends came to 25 bases. The germline gives CDR1 SGHNT, CDR2 YENEEA. CDR3 length: 15 amino acids. J is TRBJ2-7 and V is TRBV11-3, with D possibly being TRBD1 or TRBD2 (7 bases each). The TCR comes from a human donor in good health. Some libraries in this study had Jurkat cell RNA spiked in. The sample taken for sequencing was naive CD8+ T cells from blood, with Jurkat cell RNA spiked in. Subset denoted: FACS-sorted CD8+CD4-CCR7+CD45RA+ naive T cells. CDR3 nucleotides: TGTGCCAGCAGCTCAGGGGGGGCCGGGCCCAACGGATGGTACTTC. Protein sequence: CASSSGGAGPNGWYF.